Shown below are 30 T cell receptor beta chains from a single sample sequenced in a study of post-analysis software for immune sequencing data. Study-level results: TRBV5-6, TRBV5-1 and TRBV20-1 belonged to a set of about 5 TRBV segments that were more frequent in patients than controls.

The TCR beta cDNA libraries carried unique molecular identifiers. TCRdb re-analysed the PCR reads in MiXCR, keeping a single row per CDR3 protein. The sample gives a few hundred thousand distinct CDR3 sequences, less than 40% of which show up once; approximately 7.1% is in the top ten. No antigen has been identified for these receptors. The material sequenced was blood. These receptors all come from a girl aged 2-15 years with multiple sclerosis.

This clonotype was detected a few times. V usage is TRBV6-1 and J usage is TRBJ2-6, with D perhaps matching TRBD1 or TRBD2 (5 bases each). This CDR3 contains 17 residues. Per germline, CDR1 MNHNS and CDR2 SASEGT. V was shortened by 4 bases and J by 2 bases, with 15 bases between the two germline ends. The CDR3 bases are TGTGCCAGCAGTGGCCGGGACCCTAAGGCTGGGGCCAACGTCCTGACTTTC. Protein product: CASSGRDPKAGANVLTF.

This clonotype has just a few counts. The CDR3 bases are TGTGCCAGCAGCAACAGCCAATACGAGCAGTACTTC. This gives the protein CASSNSQYEQYF. The chain has TRBV2 and TRBJ2-7; D uncertain. Germline V gene data show CDR1 as SNHLY and CDR2 as FYNNEI. The CDR3 has 12 amino acids. V lost 6 bases and J lost 4, with 10 bases in between.

The V call is TRBV5-3, the J call TRBJ2-7; D remains unclear. TRBV5-3 is an ORF for which the function is uncertain. The V end lost 0 bases, the J end lost 0 bases, and 13 bases lay between the germline ends. CDR3 length: 16 amino acids. The chain's CDR3 is CARSLGPTHNSYEQYF. The CDR3 DNA reads TGTGCCAGAAGCTTGGGCCCGACTCATAACTCCTACGAGCAGTACTTC.

This chain connects TRBV20-1 to TRBJ2-5; 11 bases line up with TRBD2. Per the germline V gene, CDR1 is DFQATT and CDR2 is SNEGSKA (reference sequence). This CDR3 spans 15 amino acids. The V gene end was trimmed by 3 bases and the J gene end by 1 base; junction bases not matched to a gene: 4. CDR3 sequence: CSASPGLAVQETQYF. For the CDR3, the DNA is TGCAGTGCTAGCCCGGGACTAGCGGTCCAAGAGACCCAGTACTTC.

This chain joins TRBV15 and TRBJ1-6; D uncertain. There are 17 residues in the CDR3. Per the germline V gene, CDR1 is LNHNV and CDR2 is YYDKDF (reference sequence). V was pared by 0 bases and J by 2 bases, with 11 bases between. Here the CDR3 reads CATSRDPPGPYNSPLHF. The CDR3 DNA reads as TGTGCCACCAGCAGAGATCCCCCCGGACCCTATAATTCACCCCTCCACTTT.

This clonotype was seen ten or more times. CDR3 coding DNA: TGCAGTGCTATAGATCCCCACGGGACTTATCCAACCGAGCAGTACTTC. Encoded protein: CSAIDPHGTYPTEQYF. This sequence joins TRBV20-1 and TRBJ2-5, with TRBD2 as a possible D gene (6 bases). The end of the DNA fits TRBJ2-7 better, so the J call may be wrong. The germline CDR1 and CDR2 sequences are DFQATT and SNEGSKA (reference sequence). The length of the CDR3 is 16 residues.

This sequence joins TRBV3-1 and TRBJ2-1; D is tentatively TRBD1 or TRBD2 (6 bases each). In germline, CDR1 is LGHDT, CDR2 YNNKEL (reference sequence). The V end was cut by 4 bases, the J end by 9 bases, with 25 bases between. The CDR3 runs to 17 residues. The CDR3 nucleotides are TGTGCCAGCAGCCCCTCTTGGGGGGCGGAACTCAGACGTGAGCAGTTCTTC. This gives the protein CASSPSWGAELRREQFF.

The rearrangement uses TRBV2 and TRBJ2-1, with D hard to call. This CDR3 comprises 12 residues. The V and J ends lost 8 bases and 12 bases respectively, with 17 bases between them. Germline CDR1 is SNHLY and CDR2 is FYNNEI. In DNA, the CDR3 is TGTGCCAGCTACACCGGGCGATTTGGGCAGTTCTTC. This gives the protein CASYTGRFGQFF.

V is TRBV5-1 and J is TRBJ1-1; D remains ambiguous. V was cut by 4 bases and J by 1 base, with 23 bases left in between. This CDR3 has 18 residues. Germline CDR1 is SGHRS and CDR2 is YFSETQ. CDR3 DNA sequence: TGCGCCAGCAGCCCGCCCGGAAATTTGAGGGTGGGGAACACTGAAGCTTTCTTT. The encoded protein is CASSPPGNLRVGNTEAFF.

This clonotype has only a few counts. This sequence joins TRBV6-2 or TRBV6-3 and TRBJ1-5; D is unclear. Trimming left V 5 bases short and J 4 bases short, with 9 bases between. This CDR3 contains 13 residues. Per germline, CDR1 MNHEY and CDR2 SVGEGT. CDR3 protein: CASSPTDNQPQHF. For the CDR3, the DNA is TGTGCCAGCAGTCCGACGGATAATCAGCCCCAGCATTTT.

This clonotype was seen only a few times. This sequence joins TRBV6-5 and TRBJ2-7; either TRBD1 or TRBD2 may supply D (5 bases each). This CDR3 is 16 amino acids long. Germline V gene data show CDR1 as MNHEY and CDR2 as SVGAGI. V shed 3 bases and J shed 3 bases, with 18 bases lying between them. The CDR3: CASSYLTGTSIYEQYF. In nucleotides, the CDR3 is TGTGCCAGCAGTTATTTAACCGGGACCTCCATCTACGAGCAGTACTTC.

V gene TRBV7-7 combines with J gene TRBJ2-3; maybe TRBD2 (6 bases). CDR3 length: 13 residues. Trimming stripped 4 bases from V and 4 bases from J, with 9 bases between. CDR1 is SSHAT and CDR2 is FNYEAQ in the germline V gene (reference sequence). CDR3 nucleotide sequence: TGTGCCAGCAGCTCCCGACTAGCAGATACGCAGTATTTT. This encodes CASSSRLADTQYF.

In this sample, this clonotype turned up a few times. The chain combines TRBV25-1 with TRBJ2-5, with D unclear. Germline V gene lookup returns CDR1 MGHDK and CDR2 SYGVNS. The V end was cut by 10 bases, the J end by 1 base, with 7 bases between. The CDR3 runs 11 residues. The CDR3 bases are TGTGCCACTTCGATCCAAGAGACCCAGTACTTC. Its translation: CATSIQETQYF.

DNA of the CDR3: TGTGCCAGCAGCCAAGATGATGAGGGGGGGCCGTCCTACGAGCAGTACTTC. Translation gives CASSQDDEGGPSYEQYF. The chain has TRBV3-1 and TRBJ2-7; D might be TRBD2 (7 bases). CDR3 length: 17 amino acids. Per the germline V gene, CDR1 is LGHDT and CDR2 is YNNKEL (reference sequence). Trimming left V 0 bases short and J 1 base short, with 16 bases between.

This rearrangement joins TRBV27 to TRBJ2-1, with D perhaps matching TRBD2 (6 bases). V was clipped by 8 bases and J by 6 bases, with 20 bases between them. This CDR3 region has 15 residues. Germline CDR1 MNHEY, CDR2 SMNVEV (reference sequence). The CDR3 DNA reads TGTGCCAGCGTTTTATTTAGCGGCCCAATCAATGAGCAGTTCTTC. Translated: CASVLFSGPINEQFF.

This chain connects TRBV9 to TRBJ2-2; unclear D gene. The CDR3 totals 12 residues. V shed 0 bases and J shed 6 bases, with 3 bases lying between them. Germline CDR1 reads SGDLS; CDR2 reads YYNGEE. DNA for the CDR3: TGTGCCAGCAGCGTAGTATCCGGGGAGCTGTTTTTT. Residues: CASSVVSGELFF.

This clonotype has only a few counts. V usage is TRBV5-1 and J usage is TRBJ1-6; D gene uncertain. This CDR3 is 17 amino acids long. CDR1 and CDR2 from the germline V gene are SGHRS and YFSETQ. The V end lost 6 bases, the J end lost 2 bases, and 18 bases lay between the germline ends. In DNA form, the CDR3 reads TGCGCCAGCAACTTCGGGTCAGGACGGCCCTATAATTCACCCCTCCACTTT. This translates into CASNFGSGRPYNSPLHF.

Details on this clonotype: Compared with germline, one end of the junction differs, possibly owing to a read error. The rearrangement joins TRBV20-1 to TRBJ2-1, with 9 bases matching TRBD2. Per the germline V gene, CDR1 is DFQATT and CDR2 is SNEGSKA (reference sequence). The CDR3 totals 14 residues. The CDR3 region is CSATSGRPHNEQVF. In DNA form, the CDR3 reads TGCAGTGCTACAAGCGGGAGGCCACACAATGAGCAGGTCTTC.

This clonotype has just a few counts. V usage is TRBV29-1 and J usage is TRBJ1-4; weak D call: TRBD1 (6 bases). V lost 4 bases and J 8 bases, leaving 14 bases between the germline ends. The CDR3 runs 13 residues. Germline V gene data show CDR1 as SQVTM and CDR2 as ANQGSEA. The CDR3: CSVGIAGTEKLFF. The CDR3 DNA reads TGCAGCGTTGGGATAGCCGGGACAGAAAAACTGTTTTTT.

This clonotype was detected a few times. This chain joins TRBV20-1 and TRBJ2-1; D gene ambiguous. The length of the CDR3 is 12 residues. Germline values: CDR1 DFQATT, CDR2 SNEGSKA (reference sequence). V dropped 5 bases and J dropped 8 bases, with 13 bases sitting between them. The CDR3 spells CSAHERADEQFF. The CDR3 nucleotides read TGCAGTGCTCATGAAAGGGCCGATGAGCAGTTCTTC.

This chain uses TRBV7-6 with TRBJ2-7, with unresolved D. V lost 2 bases, J lost 0 bases, and 14 bases lay in between. This CDR3 region has 16 residues. In germline, CDR1 is SGHVS, CDR2 FNYEAQ. CDR3 loop: CASSLLSPESSYEQYF. CDR3 nucleotide sequence: TGTGCCAGCAGCTTACTCTCCCCCGAGAGCTCCTACGAGCAGTACTTC.

The genes are TRBV27 and TRBJ2-5; TRBD1 aligns across 7 bases. J was trimmed by 4 bases and V by 5 bases; bases with no gene match: 16. The CDR3 length is 17 residues. Germline V gene data show CDR1 as MNHEY and CDR2 as SMNVEV (reference sequence). CDR3 residues: CASSPQGQVDLPETQYF. In nucleotides, the CDR3 is TGTGCCAGCAGTCCCCAAGGACAGGTGGACTTACCAGAGACCCAGTACTTC.

This clonotype has a handful of counts. This chain connects TRBV7-2 to TRBJ2-7; 8 bases map to TRBD2. The germline CDR1 and CDR2 sequences are SGHTA and FQGNSA. The CDR3 length is 16 residues. Trimming cost V 1 base and J 0 bases; bases outside gene matches: 5. CDR3 nucleotides: TGTGCCAGCAGCTTAGTAGGAGCGGGGGACTCCTACGAGCAGTACTTC. Residues: CASSLVGAGDSYEQYF.

This chain joins TRBV12-3 or TRBV12-4 and TRBJ1-1; unclear D gene. With 0 bases removed from V and 10 bases from J, the gap between germline ends came to 9 bases. This CDR3 comprises 12 residues. The CDR3 nucleotides are TGTGCCAGCAGTTTAGCGGCCGAGGGAGCTTTCTTT. This sequence encodes CASSLAAEGAFF.

This clonotype was counted between two and nine times. The chain joins TRBV28 to TRBJ2-1, with 8 bases fitting TRBD2. This CDR3 is 14 amino acids long. CDR1 MDHEN and CDR2 SYDVKM come from the germline V gene. V was pared by 4 bases and J by 2 bases, with 1 base of the junction left unmatched. CDR3 in amino acids: CASSSTSAYNEQFF. The CDR3 bases are TGTGCCAGCAGTTCGACTAGCGCCTACAATGAGCAGTTCTTC.

The V call is TRBV6-6, the J call TRBJ2-2; TRBD1 might be the D (5 bases). The CDR3 extends over 16 amino acids. Trimming cost V 2 bases and J 1 base, with 11 bases left between them. CDR1 and CDR2 (germline): MNHNY, SVGAGI (reference sequence). The CDR3 coding sequence is TGTGCCAGCAGTTACGAGACAGTGGTGAACACCGGGGAGCTGTTTTTT. This encodes CASSYETVVNTGELFF.

This clonotype was counted between two and nine times. V usage is TRBV28 and J usage is TRBJ2-7; tentative D call: TRBD2 (6 bases). V was cut by 4 bases and J by 5 bases, with 18 bases left in between. From germline, CDR1 is MDHEN and CDR2 SYDVKM. CDR3 length equals 15 residues. CDR3 sequence (DNA): TGTGCCAGCAGTTGGGAAGCGGGTGGGGATAACGAGCAGTACTTC. It yields the protein CASSWEAGGDNEQYF. The complete variable domain, with remaining parts taken from reference TRBV28 and TRBJ2-7, reads DVKVTQSSRYLVKRTGEKVFLECVQDMDHENMFWYRQDPGLGLRLIYFSYDVKMKEKGDIPEGYSVSREKKERFSLILESASTNQTSMYLCASSWEAGGDNEQYFGPGTRLTVT.

This clonotype was seen a single time. The chain carries TRBV5-1 and TRBJ2-5; D may be TRBD2 (5 bases). The V gene's germline CDR1 is SGHRS and CDR2 YFSETQ. The CDR3 extends over 18 amino acids. Trimming cost V 4 bases and J 1 base, with 23 bases left between them. CDR3 bases: TGCGCCAGCAGCCGGGAACTTGGGTGGGTCGGATTCCAAGAGACCCAGTACTTC. Translated, it gives CASSRELGWVGFQETQYF.

The V gene is TRBV6-6, the J gene TRBJ1-1; D is ambiguous. The CDR3 has 15 residues. Trimming removed 5 bases at V and 1 base at J, with 14 bases between. CDR1 MNHNY and CDR2 SVGAGI come from the germline V gene (reference sequence). Here the CDR3 reads CASSHNRVWNTEAFF. CDR3 nucleotides: TGTGCCAGCAGTCACAATAGGGTTTGGAACACTGAAGCTTTCTTT.

The chain recombines TRBV7-2 with TRBJ2-7; D gene unclear. V gave up 3 bases and J gave up 0 bases, with 3 bases separating them. The CDR3 is 12 amino acids. Germline CDR1 is SGHTA and CDR2 is FQGNSA. The CDR3 DNA reads TGTGCCAGCAGCTTTGTCTCCTACGAGCAGTACTTC. This encodes CASSFVSYEQYF. The entire variable domain, with the rest obtained from reference TRBV7-2 and TRBJ2-7, is as follows: GAGVSQSPSNKVTEKGKDVELRCDPISGHTALYWYRQSLGQGLEFLIYFQGNSAPDKSGLPSDRFSAERTGGSVSTLTIQRTQQEDSAVYLCASSFVSYEQYFGPGTRLTVT.